A selection of T cell receptor beta chains follows, all from one sample in a study of regulatory T cells in long-lasting Graves disease. MiXCR was run by TCRdb on the multiplex PCR reads, yielding one entry per CDR3 protein. This sample has about 450,000 distinct CDR3 sequences; around a quarter occur once, and the top ten carry about 26%. Sequences were derived from peripheral blood mononuclear cells (PBMCs), sampled when the disease was refractory, from a patient treated with antithyroid drugs. These receptors all come from a female donor with Graves disease. The CDR3 runs from the conserved cysteine through the conserved F or W. A D gene is named only where the DNA matches it firmly. Clone size is given for some rows only: seen once, a few or many times, or a class if the clone is expanded.

>TRBJ2-7|TRBD1|few|TRBV5-5
TGTGCCAGCAGCTTGGCGACAGGGATCTACGAGCAGTACTTC
CASSLATGIYEQYF
>TRBJ2-2|NA|NA|TRBV6-5
TGTGCCAGCAGTTATTTCGGTGCCGGGGAGCTGTTTTTT
CASSYFGAGELFF
>TRBJ1-5|NA|few|TRBV20-1
TGCAGTGCTGCCCGGGTGGATCAGCCCCAGCATTTT
CSAARVDQPQHF
>TRBJ2-2|NA|NA|TRBV5-1
TGCGCCAGCATCTCTGGCACCGGGGAGCTGTTTTTT
CASISGTGELFF
>TRBJ1-2|TRBD1|NA|TRBV20-1
TGCAGTGCTAGACATGGGAGACAGGGGGGAAATGGCTACACCTTC
CSARHGRQGGNGYTF
>TRBJ1-1|NA|NA|TRBV5-1
TGCGCCAGCGGCTTGGTTCAGAACACTGAAGCTTTCTTT
CASGLVQNTEAFF
>TRBJ2-5|NA|few|TRBV20-1
TGCAGTGCTAGTACTGGGCAAGAGACCCAGTACTTC
CSASTGQETQYF
>TRBJ1-3|TRBD1|many|TRBV2
TGTGCCAGCAGTGAATGGGACAGCTCTGGAAACACCATATATTTT
CASSEWDSSGNTIYF
>TRBJ2-5|NA|many|TRBV6-1
TGTGCCAGCAGTCCGGGACTCGGTGGGGAGACCCAGTACTTC
CASSPGLGGETQYF
>TRBJ1-4|NA|many|TRBV11-3
TGTGCCAGCAGCTTCGACAGGTCATTTTTT
CASSFDRSFF
>TRBJ1-1|NA|NA|TRBV5-1
TGCGCCAGCAGCTTCGAGGACAGCGCCACTGAAGCTTTCTTT
CASSFEDSATEAFF
>TRBJ1-1|NA|NA|TRBV29-1
TGCAGCGTTCTACCCCAGGGAGCTTGGGCTTTGAACACTGAAGCTTTCTTT
CSVLPQGAWALNTEAFF
>TRBJ2-7|TRBD1|NA|TRBV9
TGTGCCAGCTCAGGGGGTGGCACAACCCCTGGAGAGCAGTACTTC
CASSGGGTTPGEQYF
>TRBJ1-1|NA|many|TRBV12-3/TRBV12-4
TGTGCCAGCAGTTTCGATGCGAACACTGAAGCTTTCTTT
CASSFDANTEAFF
>TRBJ1-2|NA|many|TRBV19
TGTGCCAGTAGTACCCAGAGGCTAGCTAACTATGGCTACACCTTC
CASSTQRLANYGYTF
>TRBJ1-2|TRBD1|many|TRBV12-3/TRBV12-4
TGTGCCAGCAGTGTGACAGGGTCGGTCGGCTACACCTTC
CASSVTGSVGYTF
>TRBJ2-7|TRBD2|NA|TRBV28
TGTGCCAGCAGATCAACTAGCGATCACTCCTACGAGCAGTACTTC
CASRSTSDHSYEQYF
>TRBJ1-1|NA|NA|TRBV5-1
TGCGCCAGCAGCTTGGTACCGGTCGGGGTGAACACTGAAGCTTTCTTT
CASSLVPVGVNTEAFF
>TRBJ1-2|TRBD1|NA|TRBV11-2
TGTGCCAGCAGTTCTCTACAGGGGAAAGGGGACTATGGCTACACCTTC
CASSSLQGKGDYGYTF
>TRBJ1-2|NA|NA|TRBV15
TGTGCCACCAGCAAAAATAACGGACGGTTTGGGGGCTACACCTTC
CATSKNNGRFGGYTF
>TRBJ2-6|TRBD2|NA|TRBV29-1
TGCAGCGCCGGGACTACTGGGGCCAACGTCCTGACTTTC
CSAGTTGANVLTF
>TRBJ1-1|NA|NA|TRBV18
TGTGCCAGCTCATTAACAGACAGACCTAACACTGAAGCTTTCTTT
CASSLTDRPNTEAFF
>TRBJ1-5|NA|few|TRBV30
TGTGCCTGGAGTGTTCCTGGCCCAGGAACGCGGCAGCCCCAGCATTTT
CAWSVPGPGTRQPQHF
>TRBJ2-3|NA|few|TRBV2
TGTGCCAGCAGGGAGTTTGCTAGCACAGATACGCAGTATTTT
CASREFASTDTQYF
>TRBJ1-2|TRBD1|many|TRBV2
TGTGCCGGCCACAGGGGCGCCACCGAATTCTATGGCTACACCTTC
CAGHRGATEFYGYTF
>TRBJ1-5|NA|NA|TRBV7-3
TGTGCCAGCAGCTTAAAGGGGGATCAGCCCCAGCATTTT
CASSLKGDQPQHF
>TRBJ1-5|NA|few|TRBV20-1
TGCAGTGCTAGAGAATATAGGGTAGGAGTTGGCAATCAGCCCCAGCATTTT
CSAREYRVGVGNQPQHF